These 20 T cell receptor beta chains were all obtained from the same sample, sequenced in a study of beta chain features in type 1 diabetes. Sequencing targeted expressed TCRB transcripts, as all isolated RNA had been reverse transcribed. Generated by immunoSEQ multiplex PCR, the TCRdb table keeps only in-frame clones and is missing some. Counted here are almost 350,000 clones, under 8.5% occurring once; the ten biggest clones make up under 0.5%. The sample taken for sequencing was central memory CD4+ T cells from blood. All receptors come from a woman aged 18-35 years in good health.

The J gene is TRBJ2-3, the V gene TRBV7-9; D uncertain. This CDR3 is 14 amino acids long. Germline lookup yields CDR1 SEHNR and CDR2 FQNEAQ (reference sequence). V dropped 3 bases and J dropped 1 base, with 8 bases sitting between them. The CDR3 DNA reads as TGTGCCAGCAGCTTCAACGTCCGCACAGATACGCAGTATTTT. Its protein is CASSFNVRTDTQYF.

This clone occurred a few times. The J gene is TRBJ2-2, the V gene TRBV18; D ambiguous. This CDR3 spans 13 amino acids. Germline CDR1 and CDR2: KGHSH and LQKENI. Trimming removed 5 bases from V and 8 bases from J, with 12 bases in between. DNA for the CDR3: TGTGCCAGCTCAGAAGGCAATCCAGGGGAGCTGTTTTTT. It is translated as CASSEGNPGELFF.

V gene TRBV9 combines with J gene TRBJ2-5, with D tentatively TRBD2 (5 bases). The CDR3 is 14 amino acids. Germline CDR1 and CDR2: SGDLS and YYNGEE. The germline V and J ends were trimmed by 3 bases and 4 bases, with 13 bases remaining between them. As DNA, the CDR3 is TGTGCCAGCAGCGCGGGCCGAGAGGGAGAGACCCAGTACTTC. Translating it yields CASSAGREGETQYF.

This chain joins TRBV7-9 and TRBJ2-1; D gene ambiguous. V dropped 2 bases and J dropped 7 bases, with 9 bases sitting between them. Germline lookup yields CDR1 SEHNR and CDR2 FQNEAQ (reference sequence). The CDR3 length is 13 residues. This chain's CDR3 is CASSLLVGNEQFF. In nucleotides, the CDR3 is TGTGCCAGCAGCTTACTAGTAGGTAATGAGCAGTTCTTC.

There are a few counts of this clone. This chain links TRBV6-5 with TRBJ1-3, with TRBD1 matching over 7 bases. Trimming at V came to 3 bases and at J to 2 bases, leaving 4 bases not matched to a gene. Per the germline V gene, CDR1 is MNHEY and CDR2 is SVGAGI. CDR3 length equals 15 residues. The CDR3 region is CASSYSDRAGNTIYF. The CDR3 DNA is TGTGCCAGCAGTTATTCCGACAGGGCTGGAAACACCATATATTTT.

This chain links TRBV13 with TRBJ2-7; D is ambiguous. From germline, CDR1 is PRHDT and CDR2 FYEKMQ (reference sequence). Deletions cut 5 bases from V and 4 bases from J, with 12 bases between. The CDR3 extends over 13 amino acids. CDR3 bases: TGTGCCAGCAGCCACGGACGCTTTTACGAGCAGTACTTC. Its protein is CASSHGRFYEQYF.

This clone was counted only a few times. The V gene is TRBV7-9, the J gene TRBJ2-7; D gene uncertain. V lost 1 base and J lost 6, with 7 bases in between. The germline gives CDR1 SEHNR, CDR2 FQNEAQ (reference sequence). The CDR3 totals 12 residues. In DNA, the CDR3 is TGTGCCAGCAGCTTAGTGGTATCCGAGCAGTACTTC. Amino acids: CASSLVVSEQYF.

A single count supports this clone. One end of the junction is discordant with germline, which a read error may explain. The same CDR3 arises from other DNA sequences in this sample as well. This rearrangement joins TRBV7-7 to TRBJ2-1; TRBD2 aligns across 11 bases. Germline lookup yields CDR1 SSHAT and CDR2 FNYEAQ (reference sequence). The CDR3 is 15 amino acids. This CDR3 is CASSPTSGSYNEQFF. CDR3 nucleotides: TGTGCTAGCAGCCCCACTAGCGGGAGCTACAATGAGCAGTTCTTC.

V gene TRBV11-2 combines with J gene TRBJ2-2; the D is unclear. V shed 1 base and J shed 7 bases, with 16 bases lying between them. The CDR3 length is 16 residues. Germline CDR1 is SGHAT and CDR2 is FQNNGV. The CDR3: CASSLGASVGIGELFF. CDR3 nucleotides: TGTGCCAGCAGCTTAGGTGCTTCGGTCGGCATCGGGGAGCTGTTTTTT.

This CDR3 is CASSLGGQGIYEQYF. In DNA form, the CDR3 reads TGTGCCAGCAGTTTAGGAGGCCAGGGGATCTACGAGCAGTACTTC. The gene calls are TRBV28 and TRBJ2-7, with D tentatively TRBD1 (6 bases). The V and J ends lost 2 bases and 3 bases respectively, with 14 bases between them. The CDR3 sequence is 15 residues long. Per germline, CDR1 MDHEN and CDR2 SYDVKM.

V and J are TRBV5-1 and TRBJ2-2; D may be TRBD2 (6 bases). Germline CDR1 SGHRS, CDR2 YFSETQ. V was shortened by 2 bases and J by 3 bases, with 20 bases between the two germline ends. The CDR3 is 18 residues long. CDR3 loop: CASSFSNPAGWDTGELFF. For the CDR3, the DNA is TGCGCCAGCAGCTTCTCCAATCCCGCGGGGTGGGACACCGGGGAGCTGTTTTTT.

The genes are TRBV5-4 and TRBJ2-4, with D possibly being TRBD1 (6 bases). Trimming removed 2 bases from V and 1 base from J, with 13 bases in between. The length of the CDR3 is 16 residues. Germline V gene lookup returns CDR1 SGHNT and CDR2 YYREEE (reference sequence). This chain's CDR3 is CASSLVSGGAKNIQYF. In nucleotides, the CDR3 is TGTGCCAGCAGCTTAGTGTCTGGGGGCGCCAAAAACATTCAGTACTTC.

This clone was observed at least ten times. V gene TRBV9 combines with J gene TRBJ2-1; maybe TRBD1 (5 bases). V was cut by 4 bases and J by 8 bases, with 13 bases left in between. The V gene's germline CDR1 is SGDLS and CDR2 YYNGEE. CDR3 size: 13 residues. The CDR3 nucleotides read TGTGCCAGCAGCAAACTCTTAGGGGATGAGCAGTTCTTC. Translation gives CASSKLLGDEQFF.

The sample holds a few counts of this clone. V usage is TRBV2 and J usage is TRBJ2-6, with D uncertain. CDR1 is SNHLY and CDR2 is FYNNEI in the germline V gene. The CDR3 runs to 15 residues. The V and J ends lost 6 bases and 2 bases respectively, with 11 bases between them. DNA of the CDR3: TGTGCCAGCAGGTCCGAGCTTACTGGGGCCAACGTCCTGACTTTC. Translation gives CASRSELTGANVLTF.

This clone came up a few times. The rearrangement joins TRBV27 to TRBJ2-7, with D unresolved. The CDR3 runs to 14 residues. V shed 6 bases and J shed 0 bases, with 12 bases lying between them. The V gene's germline CDR1 is MNHEY and CDR2 SMNVEV (reference sequence). The CDR3 nucleotides read TGTGCCAGCAGACGGAAGAGGAGCTCCTACGAGCAGTACTTC. It is translated as CASRRKRSSYEQYF.

This clone has a count of ten or more. This chain connects TRBV6-5 to TRBJ2-3; TRBD2 matches 12 bases. The junction had 7 bases not matched to a gene; V was cut back by 5 bases and J by 7 bases. CDR3 length: 15 residues. Germline V gives CDR1 MNHEY, CDR2 SVGAGI. In DNA, the CDR3 is TGTGCCAGCAGTATCCTAGCGGGAGGGCGGTATACGCAGTATTTT. Translating gives CASSILAGGRYTQYF.

The rearrangement uses TRBV2 and TRBJ2-7, with D maybe TRBD1 (6 bases). V dropped 6 bases and J dropped 4 bases, with 22 bases sitting between them. Germline V CDR1 and CDR2: SNHLY, FYNNEI. The CDR3 totals 16 residues. The CDR3 protein is CASRTGTSGRAYEQYF. The CDR3 region has the DNA TGTGCCAGCAGAACCGGGACATCGGGACGGGCATACGAGCAGTACTTC.

This clone appeared a few times. The chain uses TRBV5-1 and TRBJ2-5; the match to TRBD2 covers 13 bases. V shed 4 bases and J 7 bases; nucleotides not matched to a gene: 19. Per germline, CDR1 SGHRS and CDR2 YFSETQ. This CDR3 has 19 amino acids. CDR3 bases: TGCGCCAGCAGCACAGGACAGGGAGGAACTAGCGGGAGGGCCGGGACCCAGTACTTC. Its translation is CASSTGQGGTSGRAGTQYF.

This clone was recorded a few times. The J gene is TRBJ2-1, the V gene TRBV5-1; TRBD2 matches at 8 bases. The germline V gene has CDR1 SGHRS and CDR2 YFSETQ. CDR3 length equals 16 residues. The V gene end was trimmed by 4 bases and the J gene end by 7 bases; junction bases not matched to a gene: 13. The CDR3 nucleotides read TGCGCCAGCAGCGCATTAATAGCGGGAAGCACGAATGAGCAGTTCTTC. Encoded protein: CASSALIAGSTNEQFF.

This clone was recorded a few times. The chain carries TRBV2 and TRBJ2-5; tentatively, D is TRBD1 (7 bases). Between the trimmed V and J ends, which lost 6 bases and 3 bases, there was a span of 14 bases. Germline assignment: CDR1 SNHLY and CDR2 FYNNEI. The CDR3 consists of 14 residues. The CDR3 is CASSLARGEETQYF. CDR3 bases: TGTGCCAGCAGCCTGGCCAGGGGGGAAGAGACCCAGTACTTC.